This T cell receptor (beta chain) comes out of a study of shared clonotypes between healthy human individuals. Data came from immunoSEQ multiplex PCR; TCRdb stores just in-frame clones and leaves some out. The data hold hundreds of thousands of clones, with approximately 95% observed a single time. To note about this clone: Antigen specificity is unknown.

Study-wide results and limits: Non-shared clonotypes were found to have lower generation probabilities than the clonotypes that were shared by all four of the sorted-subset donors.

Naive CD8 cells lacked CD45RO and underwent positive selection for CCR7, leaving out terminally differentiated effector memory CD45RA+ cells. The CDR3 consists of 13 residues. Germline V CDR1 and CDR2: SEHNR, FQNEAQ (reference sequence). The V call is TRBV7-9, the J call TRBJ2-5; the match to TRBD2 covers 8 bases. Gene TRBJ2-7 matches the end of the DNA better, so the J call may be wrong. Sequencing was carried out using naive CD8+ T cells sorted from blood. This receptor was identified in a woman in her twenties or thirties in good health. DNA of the CDR3: TGTGCCAGCAGCAACCAACTAGCGGACGAGCAGTACTTC. This encodes CASSNQLADEQYF.